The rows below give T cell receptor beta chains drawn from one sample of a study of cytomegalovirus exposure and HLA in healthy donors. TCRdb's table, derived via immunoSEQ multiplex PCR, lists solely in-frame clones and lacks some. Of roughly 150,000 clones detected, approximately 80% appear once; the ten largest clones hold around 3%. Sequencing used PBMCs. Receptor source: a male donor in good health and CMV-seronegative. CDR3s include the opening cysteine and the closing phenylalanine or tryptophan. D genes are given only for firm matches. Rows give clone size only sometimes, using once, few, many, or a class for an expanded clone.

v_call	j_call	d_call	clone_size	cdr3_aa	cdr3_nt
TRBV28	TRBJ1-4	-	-	CASSSPTENEKLFF	TGTGCCAGCAGTTCCCCGACAGAGAATGAAAAACTGTTTTTT
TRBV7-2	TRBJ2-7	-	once	CASSSGGLTYEQYF	TGTGCCAGCAGCTCTGGTGGACTGACCTACGAGCAGTACTTC
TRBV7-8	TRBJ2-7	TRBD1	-	CASSSPTGSSYEQYF	TGTGCCAGCAGCTCACCGACAGGGTCCTCCTACGAGCAGTACTTC
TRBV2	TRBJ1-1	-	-	CASSEGASLNTEAFF	TGTGCCAGCAGTGAAGGTGCCAGTTTGAACACTGAAGCTTTCTTT
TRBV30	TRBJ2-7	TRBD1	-	CAWSPIRTGVPYEQYF	TGTGCCTGGAGTCCCATCCGCACAGGGGTTCCCTACGAGCAGTACTTC
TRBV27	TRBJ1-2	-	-	CASGPTVPLFGYTF	TGTGCCAGCGGTCCCACAGTCCCTCTCTTTGGCTACACCTTC
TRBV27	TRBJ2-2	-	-	CASSLTGTGELFF	TGTGCCAGCAGTTTAACGGGCACCGGGGAGCTGTTTTTT
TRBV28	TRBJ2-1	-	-	CASRPSSYNEQFF	TGTGCCAGCAGACCCAGCTCCTACAATGAGCAGTTCTTC
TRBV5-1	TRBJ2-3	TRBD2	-	CASSLGAVAGGTDTQYF	TGCGCCAGCAGCTTAGGTGCGGTAGCGGGGGGCACAGATACGCAGTATTTT
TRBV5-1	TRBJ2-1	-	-	CASSLFASDEQFF	TGCGCCAGCAGCTTGTTTGCCTCGGATGAGCAGTTCTTC